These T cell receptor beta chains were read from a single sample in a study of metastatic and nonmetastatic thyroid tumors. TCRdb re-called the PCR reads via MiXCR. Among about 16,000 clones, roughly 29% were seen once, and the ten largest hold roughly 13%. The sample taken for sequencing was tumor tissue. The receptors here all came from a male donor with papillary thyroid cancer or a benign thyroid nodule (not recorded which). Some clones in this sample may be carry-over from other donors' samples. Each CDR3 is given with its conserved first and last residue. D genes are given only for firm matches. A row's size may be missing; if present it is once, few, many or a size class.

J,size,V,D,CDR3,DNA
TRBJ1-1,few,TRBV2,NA,CARTSGGDTEAFF,TGTGCCAGGACATCGGGAGGAGACACTGAAGCTTTCTTT
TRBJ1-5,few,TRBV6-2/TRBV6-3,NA,CASSYGGDNKPQHF,TGTGCCAGCAGTTACGGGGGGGATAATAAGCCCCAGCATTTT
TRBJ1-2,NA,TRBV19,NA,CASDRYGYTF,TGTGCCAGTGACAGGTATGGCTACACCTTC
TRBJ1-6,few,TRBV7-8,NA,CASSSRSLQGALHF,TGTGCCAGCAGCTCCCGGTCCCTCCAGGGAGCCCTCCACTTT
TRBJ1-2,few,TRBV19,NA,CASSPLKASQYGYTF,TGTGCCAGTAGTCCTCTGAAAGCTTCGCAGTATGGCTACACCTTC
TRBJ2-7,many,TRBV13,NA,CASSSRGRIYF,TGTGCCAGCAGCTCCCGCGGACGGATCTACTTC
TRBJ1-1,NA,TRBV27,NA,CASSLGVGYTEAFF,TGTGCCAGCAGTTTGGGGGTGGGGTACACTGAAGCTTTCTTT
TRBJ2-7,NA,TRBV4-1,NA,CASSRPGAVSYEQYF,TGCGCCAGCAGCCGTCCAGGGGCAGTATCCTACGAGCAGTACTTC
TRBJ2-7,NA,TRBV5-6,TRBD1,CASSLTGGPYEQYF,TGTGCCAGCAGCTTGACAGGGGGACCCTACGAGCAGTACTTC
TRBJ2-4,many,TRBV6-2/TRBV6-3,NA,CASSQGSAIQYF,TGTGCCAGCAGTCAGGGTAGTGCCATTCAGTACTTC
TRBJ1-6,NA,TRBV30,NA,CAWGWGARTGATPLHF,TGTGCCTGGGGATGGGGCGCTCGAACAGGCGCGACACCCCTCCACTTT
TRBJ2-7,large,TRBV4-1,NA,CASSQIFTPGLLSSYEQYF,TGCGCCAGCAGCCAAATTTTTACACCGGGACTTCTGAGCTCCTACGAGCAGTACTTC
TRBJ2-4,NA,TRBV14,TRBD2,CASSQTQGLAGVAKNIQYF,TGTGCCAGCAGCCAAACACAAGGACTAGCGGGGGTAGCCAAAAACATTCAGTACTTC
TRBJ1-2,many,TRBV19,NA,CASSFRARHGYTF,TGTGCCAGTAGTTTCCGGGCCCGCCATGGCTACACCTTC
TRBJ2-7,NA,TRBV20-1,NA,CSARGLGSFFYEQYF,TGCAGTGCTAGAGGCTTGGGGAGTTTTTTCTACGAGCAGTACTTC
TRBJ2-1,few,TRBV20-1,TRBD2,CSARLAGAYNEQFF,TGCAGTGCTCGACTAGCGGGGGCTTACAATGAGCAGTTCTTC
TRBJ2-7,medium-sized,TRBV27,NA,CASSLASNVGEQYF,TGTGCCAGCAGTTTAGCTTCAAATGTAGGCGAGCAGTACTTC